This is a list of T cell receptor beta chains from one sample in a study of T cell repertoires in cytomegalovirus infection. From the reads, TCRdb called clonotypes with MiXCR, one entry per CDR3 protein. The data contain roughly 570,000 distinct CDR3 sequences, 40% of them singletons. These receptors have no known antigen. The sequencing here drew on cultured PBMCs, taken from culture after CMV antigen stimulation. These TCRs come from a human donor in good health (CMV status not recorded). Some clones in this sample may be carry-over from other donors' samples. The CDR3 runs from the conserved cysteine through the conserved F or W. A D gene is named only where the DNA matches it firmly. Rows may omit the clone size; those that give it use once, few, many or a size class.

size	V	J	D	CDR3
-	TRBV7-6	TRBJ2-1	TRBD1	CASSPRQGVRDEQFF
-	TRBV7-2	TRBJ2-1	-	CASSPSNEQFF
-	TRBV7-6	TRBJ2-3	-	CASSLNGAVTDTQYF
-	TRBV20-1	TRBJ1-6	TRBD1	CSAKAPGQVYSPLHF
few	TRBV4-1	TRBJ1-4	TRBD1	CASSQDRVRGEEKLFF
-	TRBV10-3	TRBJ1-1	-	CAIKNQPAGTEAFF
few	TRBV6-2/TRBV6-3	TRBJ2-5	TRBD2	CASSYSLWEGAGETQYF
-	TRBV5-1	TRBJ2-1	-	CASKDGSPSYNEQFF
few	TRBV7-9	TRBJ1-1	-	CASSFTTRGVLTGNTEAFF
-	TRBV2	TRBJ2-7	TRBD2	CASRDQAGAYEQYF
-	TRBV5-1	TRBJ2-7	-	CASSSNLGTYEQYF
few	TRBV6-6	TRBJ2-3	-	CASSYGQGTRTDTQYF
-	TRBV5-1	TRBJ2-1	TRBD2	CASSRRLAGDVEQFF
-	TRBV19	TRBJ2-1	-	CASMRRVRSRGFNEQFF
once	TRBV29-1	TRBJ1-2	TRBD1	CSVENNRGGYGYTF
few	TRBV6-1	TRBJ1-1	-	CASRGPGEAEAFF
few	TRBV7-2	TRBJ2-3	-	CASSVQDNADTTYF
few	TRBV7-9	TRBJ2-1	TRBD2	CASSFTSGGGLTFQGNEQFF
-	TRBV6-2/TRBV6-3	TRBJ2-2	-	CASNPHGENTGELFF
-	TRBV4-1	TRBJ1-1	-	CASSQLLVTGRATEAFF
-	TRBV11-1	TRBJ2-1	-	CASNLGSYNEQFF
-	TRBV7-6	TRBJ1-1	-	CASSSGEWGTEAFF
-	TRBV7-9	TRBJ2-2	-	CASSLARASVNTGELFF
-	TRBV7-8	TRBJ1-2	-	CASTRRGNYGYTF
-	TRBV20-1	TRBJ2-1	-	CSARAPASSSYNEQFF
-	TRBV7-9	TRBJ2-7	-	CASSSRVFYEQYF
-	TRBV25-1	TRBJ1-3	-	CASRSTGNTIYF
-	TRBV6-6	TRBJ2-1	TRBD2	CASRSRVRLAGDNEQFF
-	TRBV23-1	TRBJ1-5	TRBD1	CASSHLDRGNQPQHF
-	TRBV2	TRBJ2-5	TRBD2	CASSGWNSGAGETQYF
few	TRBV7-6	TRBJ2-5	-	CASGRPRGETQYF
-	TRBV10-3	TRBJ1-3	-	CAISQGSSGNTIYF
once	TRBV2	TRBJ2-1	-	CASSEMLTANEQFF
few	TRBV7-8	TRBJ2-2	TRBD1	CASSRQGTGELFF
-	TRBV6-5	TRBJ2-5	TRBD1	CASSYASTGRETQYF
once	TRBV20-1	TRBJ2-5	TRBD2	CSVNPGPGTSLETQYF
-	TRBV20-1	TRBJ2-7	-	CSARDRRGTSYEQYF
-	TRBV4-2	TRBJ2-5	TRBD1	CASSQEDRKTQYF
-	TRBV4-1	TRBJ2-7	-	CASSQDSGGGEQYF
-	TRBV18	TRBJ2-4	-	CASSPSAGVKNIQYF
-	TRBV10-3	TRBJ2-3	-	CAIRGEVNTDTQYF
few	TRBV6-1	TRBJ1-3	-	CASSFPGRGNTIYF
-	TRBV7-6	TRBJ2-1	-	CASSLGRPDNEQFF
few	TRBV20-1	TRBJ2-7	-	CSARAGAYEQYF
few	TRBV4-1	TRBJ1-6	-	CASSQDQIRDNSPLHF
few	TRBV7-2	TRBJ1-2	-	CASSPRGGDNYGYTF